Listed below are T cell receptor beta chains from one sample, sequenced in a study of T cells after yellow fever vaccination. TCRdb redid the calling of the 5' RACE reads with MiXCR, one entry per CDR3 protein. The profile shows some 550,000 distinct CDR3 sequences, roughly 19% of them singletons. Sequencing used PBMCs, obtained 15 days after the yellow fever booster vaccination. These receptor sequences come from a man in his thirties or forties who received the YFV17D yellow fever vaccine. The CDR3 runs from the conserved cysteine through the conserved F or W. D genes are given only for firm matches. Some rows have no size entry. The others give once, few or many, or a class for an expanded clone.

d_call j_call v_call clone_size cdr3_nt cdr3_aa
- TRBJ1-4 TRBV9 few TGTGCCAGCAGCGTAGAGGCAGCAACTAATGAAAAACTGTTTTTT CASSVEAATNEKLFF
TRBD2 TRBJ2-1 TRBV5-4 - TGTGCCAGCAGCCACCTAGCGGGAAACCCCTACAATGAGCAGTTCTTC CASSHLAGNPYNEQFF
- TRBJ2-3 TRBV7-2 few TGTGCCAGCAGCTTACTCAGGGGTGCAGATACGCAGTATTTT CASSLLRGADTQYF
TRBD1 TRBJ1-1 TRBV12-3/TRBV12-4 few TGTGCCAGCAGTTCTCACGCTGGGACAGGGTCTTGGGATTTCTTT CASSSHAGTGSWDFF
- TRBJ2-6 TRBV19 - TGTGCCAGTAGGCTCGCAGGGGCTGGGGCCAACGTCCTGACTTTC CASRLAGAGANVLTF
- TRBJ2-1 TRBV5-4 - TGTGCCAGCAGCTTGTTTATCAACGGGAATGAGCAGTTCTTC CASSLFINGNEQFF
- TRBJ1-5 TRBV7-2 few TGTGCCAGCAGCTTAGTGTTCGATCAGCCCCAGCATTTT CASSLVFDQPQHF
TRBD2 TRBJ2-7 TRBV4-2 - TGTGCCAGCAGCCAAGTCGGGGGGACGAGTACTTACGAGCAGTACTTC CASSQVGGTSTYEQYF
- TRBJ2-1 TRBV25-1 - TGTGCCAGCAGTGAGTCTACACAGACAGTCGGTGAGCAGTTCTTC CASSESTQTVGEQFF
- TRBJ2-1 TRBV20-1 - TGCAGTGCTCTACCGGAACAGGGTTACAATGAGCAGTTCTTC CSALPEQGYNEQFF
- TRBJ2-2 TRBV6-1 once TGTGCCAGCAGTGAAGAGGAAACCGGGGAGCTGTTTTTT CASSEEETGELFF
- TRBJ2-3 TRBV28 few TGTGCCAGCAGTTCCCCACCAAGCGGCACAGATACGCAGTATTTT CASSSPPSGTDTQYF
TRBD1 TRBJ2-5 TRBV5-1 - TGCGCCAGCAGCTCGACGGGACAGGGTGAAGAGACCCAGTACTTC CASSSTGQGEETQYF
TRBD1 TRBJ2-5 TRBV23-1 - TGCGCCAGCAGTCACCTAGGACAGGAGAAAGAGACCCAGTACTTC CASSHLGQEKETQYF
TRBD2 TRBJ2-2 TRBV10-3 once TGTGCCATCAGTGATATAGCGGGAGCCGGGGAGCTGTTTTTT CAISDIAGAGELFF
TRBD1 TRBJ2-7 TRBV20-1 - TGCAGTGCTGTAATATGGGACAGGGAATACGAGCAGTACTTC CSAVIWDREYEQYF
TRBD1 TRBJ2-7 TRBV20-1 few TGCAGTGTTGGGACAGGGGCCTCCTACGAGCAGTACTTC CSVGTGASYEQYF
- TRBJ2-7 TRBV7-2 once TGTGCCAGCAACCCGAACAGTGCAGGGTCCTACGAGCAGTACTTC CASNPNSAGSYEQYF
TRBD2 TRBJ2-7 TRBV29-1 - TGCAGCGTCCGACTAGCGGGAGACGAGCAGTACTTC CSVRLAGDEQYF
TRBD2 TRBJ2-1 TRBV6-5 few TGTGCCAGCAGTTCTCCAGCGGGGGAGAGGGGCAATGAGCAGTTCTTC CASSSPAGERGNEQFF
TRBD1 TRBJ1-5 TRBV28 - TGTGCCAGCAGTCCGGGACAGGGACTGACCAATCAGCCCCAGCATTTT CASSPGQGLTNQPQHF
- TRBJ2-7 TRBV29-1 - TGCAGCGCCCTAGGACAGCACTACGAGCAGTACTTC CSALGQHYEQYF
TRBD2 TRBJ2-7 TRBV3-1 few TGTGCCAGCAGCCCGCGGGGGAGCGGAACGTCCTACGAGCAGTACTTC CASSPRGSGTSYEQYF
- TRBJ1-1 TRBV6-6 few TGTGCCAGCAGTTACGGGGACACTGAAGCTTTCTTT CASSYGDTEAFF
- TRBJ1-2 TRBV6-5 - TGTGCCGCGGGGGTGGACTATGGCTACACCTTC CAAGVDYGYTF
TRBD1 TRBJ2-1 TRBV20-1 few TGCTGTGCTAGAGATCTGGGACAGGGAAAATACAATGAGCAGTTCTTC CCARDLGQGKYNEQFF
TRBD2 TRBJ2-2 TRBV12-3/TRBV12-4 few TGTGCCAGCACGATTCTCAGGCCCTGGCGGGAGTCGTACACCGGGGAGCTGTTTTTT CASTILRPWRESYTGELFF
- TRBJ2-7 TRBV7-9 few TGTGCCAGCAGTCATGTCCCCTACGAGCAGTACTTC CASSHVPYEQYF
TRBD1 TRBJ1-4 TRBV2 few TGTGCCAGCAGAGAGGACAGGGTCGGAACTAATGAAAAACTGTTTTTT CASREDRVGTNEKLFF
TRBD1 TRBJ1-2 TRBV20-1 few TGCAGTGCTACGGGGACAGGGAGTCGGTACGGCTACACCTTC CSATGTGSRYGYTF
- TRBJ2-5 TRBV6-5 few TGTGCCAGCAGTCCAGAACCTCAGGGGACCCAGTACTTC CASSPEPQGTQYF
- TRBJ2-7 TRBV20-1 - TGCAGTGCTAGGGATAGGGGGAAAACCTACGAGCAGTACTTC CSARDRGKTYEQYF
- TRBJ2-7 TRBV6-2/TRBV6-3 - TGTGCCAGCAGTTTTCGGGGTTTGAGCGAGCAGTACTTC CASSFRGLSEQYF
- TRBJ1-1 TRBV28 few TGTGCCAGCAGGCTTACAGACTGGACTGAAGCTTTCTTT CASRLTDWTEAFF
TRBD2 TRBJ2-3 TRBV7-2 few TGTGCCAGCAGCTTTCAAAGCGGGAGTATAGATACGCAGTATTTT CASSFQSGSIDTQYF
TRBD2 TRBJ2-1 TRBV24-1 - TGTGCCACCAGTGTGGCGGGAGGGAACAATTACAATGAGCAGTTCTTC CATSVAGGNNYNEQFF
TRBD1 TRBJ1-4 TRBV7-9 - TGTGCCAGCAGCTTAAATGGCGACAGGGAGGGTTTT CASSLNGDREGF
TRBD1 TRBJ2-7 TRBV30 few TGTGCCTGGAGTCGACAGGGCGGAGAGCAGTACTTC CAWSRQGGEQYF
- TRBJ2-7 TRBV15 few TGTGCCACCAGCAGAAATACTAATTCAGGGATTAATTACGAGCAGTACTTC CATSRNTNSGINYEQYF
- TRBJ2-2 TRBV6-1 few TGTGCCAGCATCGAACGCAGAAACACCGGGGAGCTGTTTTTT CASIERRNTGELFF
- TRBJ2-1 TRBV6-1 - TGTGCCAGCAGTACGCCAGGGAGCCACAATGAGCAGTTCTTC CASSTPGSHNEQFF
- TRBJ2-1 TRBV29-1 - TGCAGCGTTGTTCGTTACAATGAGCAGTTCTTC CSVVRYNEQFF
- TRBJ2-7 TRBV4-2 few TGTGCCAGCAGCCAAGATAGGAGTAGCGACACCTACGAGCAGTACTTC CASSQDRSSDTYEQYF
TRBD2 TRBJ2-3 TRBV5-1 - TGCGCCAGCAGCCGGGGGGACAGCACAGATACGCAGTATTTT CASSRGDSTDTQYF